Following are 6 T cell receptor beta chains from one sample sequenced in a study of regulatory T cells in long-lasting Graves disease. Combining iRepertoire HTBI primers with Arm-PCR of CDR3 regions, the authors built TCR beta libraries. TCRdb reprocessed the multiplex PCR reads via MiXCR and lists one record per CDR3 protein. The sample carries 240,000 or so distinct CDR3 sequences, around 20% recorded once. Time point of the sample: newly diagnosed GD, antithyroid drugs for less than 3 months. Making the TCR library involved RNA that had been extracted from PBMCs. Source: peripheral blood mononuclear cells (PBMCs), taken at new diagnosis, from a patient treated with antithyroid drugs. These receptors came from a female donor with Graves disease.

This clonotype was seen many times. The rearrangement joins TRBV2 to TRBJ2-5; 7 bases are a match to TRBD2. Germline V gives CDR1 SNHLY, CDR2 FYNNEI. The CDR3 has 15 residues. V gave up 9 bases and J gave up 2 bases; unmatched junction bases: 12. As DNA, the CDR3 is TGTGCCAGTCGAACTAGCGCCTCACCGCAAGAGACCCAGTACTTC. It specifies CASRTSASPQETQYF.

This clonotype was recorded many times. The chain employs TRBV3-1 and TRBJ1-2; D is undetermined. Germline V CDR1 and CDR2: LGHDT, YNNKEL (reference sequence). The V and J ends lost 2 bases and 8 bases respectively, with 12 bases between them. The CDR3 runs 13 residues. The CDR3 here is CASSQLAFGGYTF. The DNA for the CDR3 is TGTGCCAGCAGCCAATTGGCATTCGGCGGCTACACCTTC. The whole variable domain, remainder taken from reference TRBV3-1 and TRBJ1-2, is DTAVSQTPKYLVTQMGNDKSIKCEQNLGHDTMYWYKQDSKKFLKIMFSYNNKELIINETVPNRFSPKSPDKAHLNLHINSLELGDSAVYFCASSQLAFGGYTFGSGTRLTVV.

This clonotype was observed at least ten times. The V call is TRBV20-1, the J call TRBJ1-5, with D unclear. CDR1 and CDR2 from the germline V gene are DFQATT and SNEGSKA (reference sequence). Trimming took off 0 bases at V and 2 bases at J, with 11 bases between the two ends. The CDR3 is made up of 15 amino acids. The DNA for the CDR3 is TGCAGTGCTAGAGAAGGCGGCGGGGGCAATCAGCCCCAGCATTTT. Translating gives CSAREGGGGNQPQHF.

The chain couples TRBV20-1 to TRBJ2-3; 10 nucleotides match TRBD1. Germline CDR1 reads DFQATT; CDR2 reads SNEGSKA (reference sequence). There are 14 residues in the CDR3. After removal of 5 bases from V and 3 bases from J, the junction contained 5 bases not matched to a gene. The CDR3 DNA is TGCAGTGCTGAGGCGGGACAGGGGACAGATACGCAGTATTTT. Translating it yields CSAEAGQGTDTQYF.

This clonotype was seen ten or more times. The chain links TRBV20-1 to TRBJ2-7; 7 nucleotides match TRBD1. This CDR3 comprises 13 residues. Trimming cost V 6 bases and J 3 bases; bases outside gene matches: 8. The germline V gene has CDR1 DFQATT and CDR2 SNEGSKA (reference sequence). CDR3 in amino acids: CSARGTHFYEQYF. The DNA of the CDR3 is TGCAGTGCCAGGGGGACCCACTTCTACGAGCAGTACTTC.

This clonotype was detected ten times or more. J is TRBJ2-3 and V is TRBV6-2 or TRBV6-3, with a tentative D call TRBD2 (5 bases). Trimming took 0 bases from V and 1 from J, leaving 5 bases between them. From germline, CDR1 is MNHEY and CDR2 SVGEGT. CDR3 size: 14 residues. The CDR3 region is CASSYSEGTDTQYF. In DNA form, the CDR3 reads TGTGCCAGCAGTTACTCGGAGGGCACAGATACGCAGTATTTT.